This entry describes one T cell receptor (beta chain). What it binds is not known. V lost 8 bases, J lost 0 bases, and 14 bases lay in between. This CDR3 spans 15 amino acids. CDR1 is MNHEY, CDR2 SMNVEV, per germline (reference sequence). Clones were read by immunoSEQ multiplex PCR, and TCRdb kept only the in-frame ones, dropping some. The table includes 180,000 or so clones, around nine tenths detected once. The data originate from a study of cytomegalovirus exposure and HLA in healthy donors. Looking at the study overall: A later analysis reported the same platform for the roughly 110 validation repertoires and the roughly 630 first-cohort repertoires.

Regarding the study as a whole: In vitro work confirmed that a few CMV-associated chains recognize CMV antigens. Altogether, about 160 TCR beta chains were recorded as cytomegalovirus-associated. Most observed TCR sequences were rare, whereas some public TCRs were detected in many donors.

The sample was PBMCs. The clonotype comes from a young man in good health and CMV-seropositive. The chain recombines TRBV27 with TRBJ1-5; D remains unclear. For the CDR3, the DNA is TGTGCCAGCTCCCGGTCCGACTATAGCAATCAGCCCCAGCATTTT. Translated, it gives CASSRSDYSNQPQHF.